The 21 T cell receptor beta chains presented below share a single source sample, sequenced in a study of T cells in Graves' hyperthyroidism and ophthalmopathy. The TCR beta CDR3 regions underwent amplification using RNA transcripts as the source. The TCR CDR3 was amplified in a first-round RT-PCR using the HTBI primer set. TCRdb processed the multiplex PCR reads anew with MiXCR; each CDR3 protein has one entry. The data show some 490,000 distinct CDR3 sequences, about 15% seen once. Sequenced material: blood. These receptors were collected from a woman aged 25 to 45 with Graves' ophthalmopathy.

V and J are TRBV6-1 and TRBJ1-2; D is uncertain. The V and J ends lost 7 bases and 7 bases respectively, with 16 bases between them. The CDR3 has 13 amino acids. Germline values: CDR1 MNHNS, CDR2 SASEGT. Here the CDR3 DNA reads TGTGCCAGCACCTTGACCGGAGGGTCTGGCTACACCTTC. It translates to CASTLTGGSGYTF.

This clonotype has more than one count but fewer than ten. The chain combines TRBV15 with TRBJ2-7, with 7 bases aligning to TRBD1. The CDR3 has 16 residues. Germline V CDR1 and CDR2: LNHNV, YYDKDF (reference sequence). The J segment lost 0 bases and the V segment lost 0 bases, leaving 5 bases of the junction unmatched. The CDR3 sequence: CATSRETGENSYEQYF. Written as DNA, the CDR3 is TGTGCCACCAGCAGAGAAACAGGGGAAAACTCCTACGAGCAGTACTTC.

As for this clonotype: The final CDR3 position lacks the conserved phenylalanine or tryptophan, pointing to a likely read error. The gene calls are TRBV7-9 and TRBJ2-2; the D is unclear. CDR3 length: 14 amino acids. Between the trimmed V and J ends, which lost 3 bases and 6 bases, there was a span of 11 bases. Germline-derived CDR1 and CDR2 are SEHNR and FQNEAQ (reference sequence). This CDR3 reads CASSFAGDSGELFY. CDR3 in DNA: TGTGCCAGCAGCTTTGCTGGGGATTCCGGGGAGCTGTTTTAT.

The table lists this clonotype with many counts. The chain carries TRBV7-2 and TRBJ2-1, with D perhaps matching TRBD2 (7 bases). Germline V gene data show CDR1 as SGHTA and CDR2 as FQGNSA. Between the trimmed V and J ends, which lost 5 bases and 4 bases, there was a span of 18 bases. CDR3 size: 16 residues. Written as DNA, the CDR3 is TGTGCCAGCAGCCCCAGGGGAGCGGGAAAGTACAATGAGCAGTTCTTC. Translation gives CASSPRGAGKYNEQFF.

This clonotype has a count of ten or more. This rearrangement joins TRBV20-1 to TRBJ2-1, with D unresolved. Looked up from germline, CDR1 is DFQATT and CDR2 is SNEGSKA (reference sequence). Trimming removed 4 bases from V and 0 bases from J, with 13 bases in between. CDR3 size: 15 residues. The CDR3 is CSAKPYSDSYNEQFF. Written as DNA, the CDR3 is TGCAGTGCTAAACCCTATTCGGACTCCTACAATGAGCAGTTCTTC.

This clonotype was counted many times. The chain employs TRBV7-8 and TRBJ2-3; tentative D call: TRBD2 (6 bases). This CDR3 comprises 15 residues. V lost 1 base, J lost 1 base, and 9 bases lay in between. Germline lookup yields CDR1 SGHVS and CDR2 FQNEAQ. This chain's CDR3 is CASSLGIAGTDTQYF. DNA for the CDR3: TGTGCCAGCAGCTTAGGGATAGCGGGCACAGATACGCAGTATTTT.

In its sample, this clonotype was seen many times. The rearrangement links TRBV24-1 to TRBJ2-1; D unresolved. The CDR3 runs to 14 residues. CDR1 and CDR2 (germline): KGHDR, SFDVKD. Deletions cut 12 bases from V and 0 bases from J, with 14 bases between. In nucleotides, the CDR3 is TGTGCCTCGACCTCTATCCGCTCCTACAATGAGCAGTTCTTC. This encodes CASTSIRSYNEQFF.

This chain connects TRBV2 to TRBJ2-5, with 8 bases aligning to TRBD2. The CDR3 length is 14 residues. The germline gives CDR1 SNHLY, CDR2 FYNNEI. V dropped 2 bases and J dropped 4; count of bases not matched to a gene: 3. The CDR3 protein is CASSEWTSRETQYF. The CDR3 DNA reads as TGTGCCAGCAGTGAATGGACTAGCCGAGAGACCCAGTACTTC.

This clonotype was observed many times. V and J are TRBV2 and TRBJ2-3, with 7 bases lining up with TRBD2. CDR3 length: 17 amino acids. Per germline, CDR1 SNHLY and CDR2 FYNNEI. V shed 7 bases, J shed 5 bases, and the junction held 18 bases outside the gene matches. The CDR3 loop reads CASTKTGGPAVGDTQYF. The CDR3 DNA follows: TGTGCCAGCACAAAAACGGGGGGACCGGCAGTTGGAGATACGCAGTATTTT.

This clonotype was recorded at least ten times. The chain links TRBV7-8 to TRBJ1-1; 10 bases agree with TRBD1. V lost 6 bases to trimming and J lost 5 bases; unmatched junction nucleotides: 9. The germline V gene encodes CDR1 SGHVS and CDR2 FQNEAQ. CDR3 length: 15 amino acids. In DNA form, the CDR3 reads TGTGCCAGCAGTTATAGACAGGGGGCGAGTACTGAAGCTTTCTTT. It translates to CASSYRQGASTEAFF. The entire variable domain, with the rest obtained from reference TRBV7-8 and TRBJ1-1, is as follows: GAGVSQSPRYKVAKRGQDVALRCDPISGHVSLFWYQQALGQGPEFLTYFQNEAQLDKSGLPSDRFFAERPEGSVSTLKIQRTQQEDSAVYLCASSYRQGASTEAFFGQGTRLTVV.

This clonotype was counted many times. The chain employs TRBV6-6 and TRBJ1-5, with D possibly TRBD1 on 6 matching bases. Germline V gene sequence: CDR1 MNHNY, CDR2 SVGAGI (reference sequence). V was pared by 2 bases and J by 2 bases, with 16 bases between. This CDR3 is built from 17 residues. The CDR3 DNA sequence: TGTGCCAGCAGTTACGGCCTAAGGGCAGGGGGCAATCAGCCCCAGCATTTT. Translating it yields CASSYGLRAGGNQPQHF.

This clonotype has a count of ten or more. The chain joins TRBV7-2 to TRBJ1-6, with 9 bases identical to TRBD1. Germline V gene lookup returns CDR1 SGHTA and CDR2 FQGNSA. The CDR3 covers 14 residues. With 8 bases clipped from V and 13 bases from J, the junction kept 12 bases outside the gene matches. The CDR3 DNA reads as TGTGCCAGCTACCCCGGGACAGGGTACAGTCCCCTCCACTTT. Translating gives CASYPGTGYSPLHF.

This clonotype was observed many times. The CDR3 loop reads CSARDRYRESGTQYF. CDR3 DNA sequence: TGCAGTGCTAGAGATCGGTACAGGGAGTCTGGTACGCAGTATTTT. The V gene is TRBV20-1, the J gene TRBJ2-3; TRBD1 is a possible D gene (6 bases). Germline CDR1 DFQATT, CDR2 SNEGSKA (reference sequence). CDR3 length: 15 amino acids. V was cut by 0 bases and J by 8 bases, with 18 bases left in between.

The J gene is TRBJ2-5, the V gene TRBV2; D not resolved. Trimming cost V 4 bases and J 0 bases, with 6 bases left between them. This CDR3 spans 13 amino acids. The germline gives CDR1 SNHLY, CDR2 FYNNEI. The DNA of the CDR3 is TGTGCCAGCAGTGTCCGGAACCAAGAGACCCAGTACTTC. Its protein is CASSVRNQETQYF.

This clonotype has ten or more counts. The chain links TRBV2 to TRBJ2-1, with 9 bases aligning to TRBD2. Germline CDR1 is SNHLY and CDR2 is FYNNEI. V was pared by 8 bases and J by 7 bases, with 9 bases of the junction left unmatched. The CDR3 has 14 residues. The CDR3 DNA follows: TGTGCCAGCCGGTGGCGGGAGGGCCTAAATGAGCAGTTCTTC. Encoded protein: CASRWREGLNEQFF.

The chain employs TRBV7-2 and TRBJ1-5; D is uncertain. There are 15 residues in the CDR3. The V gene lost 1 base and the J gene lost 7 bases, with 14 bases spanning the gap. Germline V lookup: CDR1 SGHTA, CDR2 FQGNSA. CDR3 sequence reads: CASSLDSFSRQPQHF. The CDR3 bases are TGTGCCAGCAGCTTAGACAGCTTCTCCAGGCAGCCCCAGCATTTT.

The V gene is TRBV9, the J gene TRBJ2-7; D gene ambiguous. V was clipped by 1 base and J by 4 bases, with 12 bases between them. The V gene's germline CDR1 is SGDLS and CDR2 YYNGEE. The CDR3 consists of 14 residues. The CDR3 sequence is CASSVSPLGYEQYF. The CDR3 DNA reads as TGTGCCAGCAGCGTATCCCCGCTGGGGTACGAGCAGTACTTC.

This clonotype was seen a handful of times. The rearrangement uses TRBV29-1 and TRBJ2-7, with D possibly TRBD2 on 5 matching bases. CDR1 is SQVTM and CDR2 is ANQGSEA in the germline V gene. V dropped 7 bases and J dropped 4 bases, with 17 bases sitting between them. The CDR3 has 13 residues. DNA for the CDR3: TGCAGCGCCTCGAGGGTGGAAAGATACGAGCAGTACTTC. It is translated as CSASRVERYEQYF.

This clonotype was seen only a few times. The rearrangement links TRBV30 to TRBJ2-7; TRBD2 is a possible D gene (6 bases). V was shortened by 2 bases and J by 3 bases, with 14 bases between the two germline ends. Germline loops: CDR1 GTSNPN, CDR2 SVGIG (reference sequence). The CDR3 length is 14 residues. As DNA, the CDR3 is TGTGCCTGGAGTTTTAGCGGAAATTTCTACGAGCAGTACTTC. It codes for CAWSFSGNFYEQYF.

The CDR3 region is CATSDLGDEQFF. CDR3 DNA sequence: TGTGCCACCAGTGACCTCGGGGATGAGCAGTTCTTC. The chain is built from TRBV24-1 and TRBJ2-1; possible D gene TRBD2, 5 bases. Germline assignment: CDR1 KGHDR and CDR2 SFDVKD. V gave up 4 bases and J gave up 8 bases, with 8 bases separating them. The CDR3 runs 12 residues.

The V gene is TRBV12-3 or TRBV12-4, the J gene TRBJ2-7; the D gene is possibly TRBD1 (5 bases). The CDR3 sequence is 14 residues long. Trimming removed 7 bases at V and 2 bases at J, with 15 bases between. The CDR3 DNA sequence: TGTGCCAGCAAACCCGCCGACAGTACCTACGAGCAGTACTTC. Its protein is CASKPADSTYEQYF.